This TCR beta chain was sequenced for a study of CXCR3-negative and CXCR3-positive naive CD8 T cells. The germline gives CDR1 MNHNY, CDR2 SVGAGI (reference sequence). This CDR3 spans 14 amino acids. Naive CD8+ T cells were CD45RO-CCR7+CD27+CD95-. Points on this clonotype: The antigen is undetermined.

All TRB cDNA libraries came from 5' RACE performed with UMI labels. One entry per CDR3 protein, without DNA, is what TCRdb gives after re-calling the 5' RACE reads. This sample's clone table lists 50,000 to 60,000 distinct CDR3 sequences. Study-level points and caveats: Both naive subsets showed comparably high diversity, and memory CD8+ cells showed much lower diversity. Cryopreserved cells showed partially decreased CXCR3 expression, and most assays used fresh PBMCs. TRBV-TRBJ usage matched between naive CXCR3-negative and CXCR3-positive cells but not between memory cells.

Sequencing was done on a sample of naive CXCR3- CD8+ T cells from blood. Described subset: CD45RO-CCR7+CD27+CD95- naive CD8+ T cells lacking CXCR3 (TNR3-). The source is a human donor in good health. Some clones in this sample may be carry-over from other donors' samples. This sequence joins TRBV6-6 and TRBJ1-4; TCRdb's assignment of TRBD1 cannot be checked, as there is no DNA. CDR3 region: CASSPFGTSEKLFF.